Each of the 8 T cell receptor beta chains below was sequenced from the same sample in a study of regulatory T cells in long-lasting Graves disease. To make TCR beta libraries, researchers used iRepertoire HTBI primers and Arm-PCR of CDR3 regions. In TCRdb, the multiplex PCR reads were re-called with MiXCR into one record per CDR3 protein. Of 530,000 or so distinct CDR3 sequences listed, about 13% are singletons. The time point here: newly diagnosed GD, antithyroid drugs for less than 3 months. The TCR library was prepared using RNA isolated from PBMCs. The data were also submitted as part of a second study, on T cells in Graves' hyperthyroidism and ophthalmopathy.

Sample: peripheral blood mononuclear cells (PBMCs), taken at new diagnosis, from a patient treated with antithyroid drugs. The receptors here all came from a man aged 25-45 years with Graves disease.

This clonotype was recorded at least ten times. The genes are TRBV2 and TRBJ2-2; no clear D gene. The length of the CDR3 is 12 residues. CDR1 and CDR2 (germline): SNHLY, FYNNEI. The V and J ends lost 8 bases and 1 base respectively, with 5 bases between them. In DNA form, the CDR3 reads TGTGCCAGCCGAGGGAACACCGGGGAGCTGTTTTTT. Its translation is CASRGNTGELFF.

The chain combines TRBV7-3 with TRBJ2-7; the match to TRBD2 covers 11 bases. The CDR3 totals 15 residues. The trim removed 8 bases at V and 2 bases at J, leaving 8 bases unmatched. The germline V gene has CDR1 SGHTA and CDR2 FQGTGA. CDR3 residues: CASPLAGGPTYEQYF. The CDR3 DNA is TGTGCCAGCCCCCTAGCGGGAGGCCCAACCTACGAGCAGTACTTC. The full variable domain, rest sourced from reference TRBV7-3 and TRBJ2-7, is GAGVSQTPSNKVTEKGKYVELRCDPISGHTALYWYRQSLGQGPEFLIYFQGTGAADDSGLPNDRFFAVRPEGSVSTLKIQRTERGDSAVYLCASPLAGGPTYEQYFGPGTRLTVT.

The rearrangement uses TRBV28 and TRBJ1-6; 7 bases map to TRBD1. The CDR3 is made up of 18 amino acids. From germline, CDR1 is MDHEN and CDR2 SYDVKM. V shed 7 bases, J shed 7 bases, and the junction held 19 bases outside the gene matches. The CDR3 loop reads CASITENRWGQRNSPLHF. Written as DNA, the CDR3 is TGTGCCAGCATCACAGAAAATAGATGGGGACAGCGAAATTCACCCCTCCACTTT.

The V and J genes are TRBV6-1 and TRBJ2-3; perhaps TRBD2 as D (6 bases). The germline V gene encodes CDR1 MNHNS and CDR2 SASEGT. The CDR3 sequence is 15 residues long. V was trimmed by 5 bases and J by 1 base, leaving 13 bases between them. Here the CDR3 reads CASSRQREGTDTQYF. The CDR3 DNA sequence: TGTGCCAGCAGTCGACAAAGGGAGGGCACAGATACGCAGTATTTT.

The table lists this clonotype with many counts. The chain employs TRBV5-1 and TRBJ2-1; no clear D gene. V was cut by 7 bases and J by 6 bases, with 17 bases left in between. The germline gives CDR1 SGHRS, CDR2 YFSETQ. CDR3 length: 14 amino acids. The CDR3 sequence: CASRGVSPFNEQFF. CDR3 coding DNA: TGCGCCAGCCGTGGCGTGTCGCCATTCAATGAGCAGTTCTTC.

This clonotype was picked up many times. The rearrangement links TRBV7-9 to TRBJ2-7; D not resolved. Germline CDR1 and CDR2: SEHNR and FQNEAQ (reference sequence). V lost 2 bases to trimming and J lost 7 bases, with 9 bases between them. The CDR3 contains 12 residues. The CDR3 sequence is CASSLPGREQYF. The CDR3 DNA follows: TGTGCCAGCAGCTTACCCGGAAGGGAGCAGTACTTC.

At least ten counts were recorded for this clonotype. This chain connects TRBV6-2 or TRBV6-3 to TRBJ2-7; 7 bases line up with TRBD2. Germline V gene lookup returns CDR1 MNHEY and CDR2 SVGEGT. The CDR3 spans 14 residues. V shed 8 bases, J shed 0 bases, and the junction held 7 bases outside the gene matches. This CDR3 reads CASEVAGRSYEQYF. The CDR3, as DNA: TGTGCCAGCGAAGTAGCGGGTCGCTCCTACGAGCAGTACTTC.

The table lists this clonotype with a few counts. The rearrangement uses TRBV14 and TRBJ1-2; maybe TRBD1 (6 bases). The germline V and J ends were trimmed by 5 bases and 6 bases, with 13 bases remaining between them. The CDR3 is 13 residues long. Germline-derived CDR1 and CDR2 are SGHDN and FVKESK. The CDR3 reads CASSVGTPNGYTF. Here the CDR3 DNA reads TGTGCCAGCAGCGTCGGGACACCCAATGGCTACACCTTC. The full variable domain, in which reference TRBV14 and TRBJ1-2 provide the parts outside the CDR3, is EAGVTQFPSHSVIEKGQTVTLRCDPISGHDNLYWYRRVMGKEIKFLLHFVKESKQDESGMPNNRFLAERTGGTYSTLKVQPAELEDSGVYFCASSVGTPNGYTFGSGTRLTVV.